The 15 T cell receptor beta chains given below trace back to one sample, sequenced in a study of T cells after yellow fever vaccination. Each CDR3 protein gets one entry after TCRdb re-called the 5' RACE reads with MiXCR. The sample lists fewer than 450,000 distinct CDR3 sequences, about 7.8% occurring once. Sequenced material: PBMCs, taken about 41 days after the first yellow fever vaccination. All receptors come from a man in his late teens or twenties who received the YFV17D yellow fever vaccine.

The J gene is TRBJ2-1, the V gene TRBV6-1; a weak D match, TRBD1 (6 bases). The CDR3 is 16 amino acids. Trimming took 5 bases from V and 3 from J, leaving 17 bases between them. From germline, CDR1 is MNHNS and CDR2 SASEGT. The CDR3 loop is CASSLLLGDNYNEQFF. CDR3 coding DNA: TGTGCCAGCAGTCTCCTCTTAGGGGACAACTACAATGAGCAGTTCTTC.

The sample holds a few counts of this clonotype. The chain combines TRBV29-1 with TRBJ1-1, with D possibly matching TRBD1 (6 bases). The CDR3 is made up of 11 amino acids. The germline V and J ends were trimmed by 6 bases and 11 bases, with 16 bases remaining between them. The germline CDR1 and CDR2 sequences are SQVTM and ANQGSEA. CDR3 sequence: CSVAQGGRAFF. In DNA, the CDR3 is TGCAGCGTGGCCCAAGGGGGTAGGGCTTTCTTT.

The rearrangement uses TRBV27 and TRBJ2-2; D not resolved. The CDR3 is 14 residues long. Germline CDR1 MNHEY, CDR2 SMNVEV (reference sequence). Trimming cost V 10 bases and J 6 bases, with 18 bases left between them. CDR3 protein: CATLGRTTPGELFF. The CDR3 DNA is TGTGCCACCCTGGGTCGGACGACACCCGGGGAGCTGTTTTTT.

V usage is TRBV5-1 and J usage is TRBJ1-2, with D perhaps TRBD1 (6 bases). This CDR3 spans 15 amino acids. With 4 bases removed from V and 2 bases from J, the gap between germline ends came to 15 bases. CDR1 and CDR2 (germline): SGHRS, YFSETQ. The CDR3 DNA reads as TGCGCCAGCAGCGTGGAAGGACAGATCAACTATGGCTACACCTTC. It yields the protein CASSVEGQINYGYTF.

This clonotype was seen a few times. The V and J genes are TRBV5-4 and TRBJ2-4; 7 nucleotides agree with TRBD2. This CDR3 region has 15 residues. The germline gives CDR1 SGHNT, CDR2 YYREEE (reference sequence). V lost 4 bases and J lost 1; bases outside the gene matches: 5. CDR3: CASSIRDYAKNIQYF. The CDR3 DNA reads TGTGCCAGCAGCATCCGGGACTATGCCAAAAACATTCAGTACTTC.

This clonotype was observed many times. The chain employs TRBV11-1 and TRBJ2-2; the D gene is possibly TRBD2 (6 bases). Trimming removed 4 bases from V and 1 base from J, with 19 bases in between. CDR3 length: 18 amino acids. Germline V gene lookup returns CDR1 SGHAT and CDR2 FQDESV (reference sequence). This chain's CDR3 is CASSSTFRDLLNTGELFF. CDR3 sequence (DNA): TGTGCCAGCAGCTCAACTTTCCGGGACTTACTGAACACCGGGGAGCTGTTTTTT.

In its sample, this clonotype was seen a few times. The chain links TRBV7-2 to TRBJ1-5; possible D gene TRBD1, 6 bases. Germline CDR1 and CDR2: SGHTA and FQGNSA. CDR3 length equals 15 residues. The V end lost 3 bases, the J end lost 4 bases, and 13 bases lay between the germline ends. The CDR3 DNA sequence: TGTGCCAGCAGCTTTCGGGGGCGCGTGAATCAGCCCCAGCATTTT. It translates to CASSFRGRVNQPQHF.

The rearrangement joins TRBV5-6 to TRBJ2-7, with D unresolved. The CDR3 runs 18 residues. Germline CDR1 SGHDT, CDR2 YYEEEE. Deletions cut 0 bases from V and 2 bases from J, with 21 bases between. The CDR3 loop reads CASSLVMADGARPYEQYF. CDR3 sequence (DNA): TGTGCCAGCAGCTTGGTTATGGCAGACGGAGCCCGACCCTACGAGCAGTACTTC.

The chain links TRBV12-3 or TRBV12-4 to TRBJ2-1; D perhaps matches TRBD2 (5 bases). CDR3 length equals 14 residues. The V and J ends lost 3 bases and 4 bases respectively, with 10 bases between them. The CDR3 sequence is CASSFSLAYNEQFF. CDR3 nucleotides: TGTGCCAGCAGTTTTTCTCTAGCTTACAATGAGCAGTTCTTC.

The chain joins TRBV11-2 to TRBJ2-2; a possible D gene is TRBD1 (6 bases). The CDR3 length is 16 residues. Trimming shortened V by 3 bases and J by 2 bases, and 13 bases separated the two germline ends. CDR1 is SGHAT, CDR2 FQNNGV, per germline. CDR3: CASSFTGTGNTGELFF. The CDR3 coding sequence is TGTGCCAGCAGCTTTACAGGGACGGGAAACACCGGGGAGCTGTTTTTT.

This clonotype turned up a few times. The genes are TRBV7-6 and TRBJ2-7, with 8 bases identical to TRBD1. The CDR3 totals 14 residues. V shed 8 bases and J 3 bases; nucleotides not matched to a gene: 9. Germline V lookup: CDR1 SGHVS, CDR2 FNYEAQ. CDR3 coding DNA: TGTGCCAGCGGCCAGGGGGCGGGTTACTACGAGCAGTACTTC. Translation: CASGQGAGYYEQYF.

A few counts support this clonotype. This chain uses TRBV6-1 with TRBJ2-3, with D uncertain. From germline, CDR1 is MNHNS and CDR2 SASEGT. The CDR3 runs 13 residues. V was trimmed by 6 bases and J by 0 bases, leaving 7 bases between them. The CDR3 bases are TGTGCCAGCAGGGTAACTAGCACAGATACGCAGTATTTT. It codes for CASRVTSTDTQYF.

The V and J genes are TRBV4-1 and TRBJ2-5, with D possibly matching TRBD2 (5 bases). The CDR3 has 13 residues. Trimming shortened V by 5 bases and J by 4 bases, and 11 bases separated the two germline ends. Germline CDR1 is MGHRA and CDR2 is YSYEKL. The CDR3 sequence: CASSKTNGETQYF. As DNA, the CDR3 is TGCGCCAGCAGCAAGACTAACGGAGAGACCCAGTACTTC.

This clonotype was seen ten or more times. CDR3 protein: CASSGLRGRGEQFF. The CDR3 nucleotides are TGTGCCAGCAGCGGCTTACGGGGGCGAGGAGAGCAGTTCTTC. The V and J genes are TRBV7-2 and TRBJ2-1; perhaps D is TRBD1 or TRBD2 (6 bases each). The germline CDR1 and CDR2 sequences are SGHTA and FQGNSA. With 5 bases removed from V and 10 bases from J, the gap between germline ends came to 18 bases. The CDR3 is made up of 14 amino acids.

Many counts were recorded for this clonotype. The chain joins TRBV12-3 or TRBV12-4 to TRBJ2-2; D might be TRBD1 or TRBD2, each matching 6 bases. Trimming stripped 2 bases from V and 4 bases from J, with 11 bases between. The CDR3 is made up of 15 amino acids. CDR3 residues: CASSLRGVGTGELFF. In nucleotides, the CDR3 is TGTGCCAGCAGTTTAAGGGGGGTTGGCACCGGGGAGCTGTTTTTT.